What follows describes a single T cell receptor (beta chain). No cognate antigen has been identified for it. No base qualities exist here, and no much larger clone lies one base off it. The CDR3 sequence holds 13 residues, the cysteine and phenylalanine included. Solely the CDR3 DNA is kept, with 39 bases framed from the first base. Reading the germline V gene gives CDR1 SQVTM and CDR2 ANQGSEA. Deletion took 0 bases off V and 3 bases off J, with a span of 6 bases between the germline ends. The treatment or condition label for this specimen denotes: oral pan-JAK inhibitor, 5-10 mg twice daily. Lesional scalp punch biopsies and peripheral blood were obtained from alopecia areata patients. PBMCs were isolated by density centrifugation and stained for CD3, CD4 and CD8, after which CD4+ and CD8+ T cells were sorted on a FACSAria. The library relied on the immunoSEQ multiplex PCR assay. To provide template for TCR sequencing, every sample had RNA extracted and reverse transcribed into cDNA. SuperScript III was used for first-strand cDNA synthesis, primed with a 2:1 mix of oligo-dT and random hexamers. A synthetic immune receptor repertoire was used to gauge amplification bias, and whatever bias remained was removed computationally. Under the source paper's analysis protocol: Raw reads were preprocessed to remove errors, and CDR3 was defined according to IMGT conventions as the region from the conserved cysteine to phenylalanine. Clonality was computed as 1 minus the Shannon entropy, with the entropy normalized by log2 of the number of productive unique TCRs. Scalp TCRbeta sequences were cross-referenced with sorted blood CD4 and CD8 repertoires so that the CD4 or CD8 identity of scalp clones could be inferred. TCRdb retrieved this table from immuneACCESS and kept in-frame rearrangements only. Not all clones are present; in checked studies, unresolved V genes account for under half, and no reason is known for the remainder. V and J calls plus clone size are reproduced from that table; the DNA served to infer D and trimming. This sample comprises just under 65,000 clones, around 42% of them detected only once. The ten most abundant clones make up over 20% of the sample.

This record comes from a study of CD8+ T cells in alopecia areata (dated by TCRdb to between 2017 and 2018). For the study in its entirety: Treated patients were enrolled in an open-label pilot trial of oral tofacitinib, 5 to 10 mg twice daily, for moderate-to-severe alopecia areata. Patients received tofacitinib for 6 to 18 months and were then followed off drug for 6 months to check for delayed response and recurrence. Disease severity in treated patients was measured with the SALT score, which quantifies the percentage of affected scalp surface area. In both human patients and the C3H/HeJ mouse model, the study applied high-throughput TCRbeta sequencing to look at T cell clonal expansion in alopecia areata. Human TCRbeta sequencing covered scalp tissue and sorted CD4+ and CD8+ peripheral blood T cells from patchy and totalis/universalis alopecia areata patients and healthy controls. Patients on tofacitinib were biopsied at baseline and after 4 and 24 weeks of treatment, and several of the patients also had a later scalp biopsy. Clonality in the scalp was compared among normal scalp (n=4), patchy alopecia areata scalp (n=8), and alopecia totalis/universalis scalp (n=8). RNA came from the PAXgene miRNA kit for fixed scalp, the miRNeasy kit for PBMCs, and the RNeasy kit for mouse skin. immunoSEQ multiplex PCR using 35 Vbeta forward primers and 13 Jbeta reverse primers was used to amplify TCRbeta CDR3 regions. General findings and caveats noted by the study authors: During tofacitinib treatment, many expanded lesional clones stuck around in both scalp and blood, and this persistence may partly explain why relapse happens after treatment is stopped. Compared with normal scalp, lesional scalp had higher clonality and more expanded CD8+ clones, particularly in alopecia totalis/universalis, a pattern that suggests antigenic drive. Shared TCR sequences between patients were less evident than in mice, which may be partly attributable to HLA diversity in the patient population. Because the treated cohort was small and had just a single nonresponder, larger studies are needed to establish links between baseline CD8+ expansion and response. Unlike mouse skin, where gammadelta T cells dominate, normal human skin contains resident alphabeta T cells that get sequenced too, which complicates analysis of the scalp TCR repertoire. Tofacitinib significantly lowered scalp clonality and the number of expanded CD8+ clones among the top 100 scalp clones.

The rearranged chain carries TRBV29-1 and TRBJ2-1; TRBD2 is a weak D gene call, 5 bases matching. Sequencing was performed on CD8+ T cells sorted from blood, taken around week 37, from a patient treated with tofacitinib. The TCR sequence derives from a human donor with alopecia areata. The nucleotides read TGCAGCGTTGAAGAGGGAGTCTACAATGAGCAGTTCTTC. Protein translation: CSVEEGVYNEQFF.